This T cell receptor (beta chain) emerged from a study of blood T cells in healthy people across ages. Worth noting for this clonotype: Antigen specificity is unknown.

Study-wide results and caveats: It was not possible, with unsorted PBMCs, to conclusively compare naive and antigen-experienced cells.

There are 15 residues in the CDR3. CDR1 and CDR2 (germline): SGHDT, YYEEEE. For the second PCR, which ran for roughly 7 to 11 cycles, a sample-barcoded 5' primer and a J-beta primer mix were used. MiXCR, run by TCRdb on the 5' RACE reads, gives a single entry per CDR3 protein. Here the sample spans approximately 730,000 distinct CDR3 sequences, 43% being singletons. V is TRBV5-6 and J is TRBJ2-5; 9 bases line up with TRBD2. The J call is doubtful: the DNA matches TRBJ2-7 better. The sequenced material came from blood. This clonotype originated in a woman aged 55-70 years in good health. CDR3 sequence: CASSPSATSGYEQYF. For the CDR3, the DNA is TGTGCCAGCAGCCCTTCAGCGACTAGCGGCTACGAGCAGTACTTC.